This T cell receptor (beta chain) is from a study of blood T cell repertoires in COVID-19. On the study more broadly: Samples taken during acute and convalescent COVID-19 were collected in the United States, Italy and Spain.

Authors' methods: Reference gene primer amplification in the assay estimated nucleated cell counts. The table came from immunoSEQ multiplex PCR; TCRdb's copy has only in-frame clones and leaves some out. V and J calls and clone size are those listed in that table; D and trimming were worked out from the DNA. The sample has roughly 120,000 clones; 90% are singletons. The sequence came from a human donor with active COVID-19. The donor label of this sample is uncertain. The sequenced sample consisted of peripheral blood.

The CDR3: CASSSDRGRISYEQYF. DNA for the CDR3: TGTGCCAGCAGTTCCGACAGGGGGAGGATCAGCTACGAGCAGTACTTC. This chain uses TRBV6-2 or TRBV6-3 with TRBJ2-7, with 9 positions matching TRBD1. The germline CDR1 and CDR2 sequences are MNHEY and SVGEGT. The CDR3 has 16 residues. J was trimmed by 3 bases and V by 4 bases; bases with no gene match: 10.